This T cell receptor (beta chain) was observed in a study of blood T cells in healthy people across ages. This clonotype showed up many times. The target antigen is unknown. The germline CDR1 and CDR2 sequences are MNHEY and SVGAGI. CDR3 length equals 15 residues. V shed 0 bases and J shed 5 bases, with 13 bases lying between them. Using a J-beta primer mix together with a sample-barcoded 5' primer, a second PCR was run for roughly 6 to 11 cycles. Every individual sample yielded 2.5 million or more paired-end reads (each containing CDR3). One entry per CDR3 protein, called by TCRdb with MiXCR from the 5' RACE reads. This sample carries some 1 million distinct CDR3 sequences, more than 40% of them seen once, and the ten largest clones take approximately 17%. Findings and limits, study-wide: A strong correlation was found between TCR beta diversity and the percentage of naive T cells.

The chain links TRBV6-5 to TRBJ2-5; TRBD1 is a possible D gene (5 bases). Material: blood. The TCR originated in a woman aged 55-69 years in good health. For the CDR3, the DNA is TGTGCCAGCAGTTACTCGCTAGGGGTCCACGAGACCCAGTACTTC. Residues: CASSYSLGVHETQYF.